This entry lists 15 T cell receptor beta chains sequenced from one sample in a study of blood T cell repertoires in COVID-19. The method was immunoSEQ multiplex PCR; TCRdb's version includes in-frame clones alone and lacks a portion of them. This table holds 9,500 to 15,000 clones, roughly 90% found once. Sequenced material: peripheral blood. All receptors come from a man aged 65 to 85 with active COVID-19.

In this sample, this clone turned up a few times. The chain joins TRBV6-5 to TRBJ1-2; D is ambiguous. CDR3 size: 13 residues. V gave up 2 bases and J gave up 4 bases, with 8 bases separating them. Germline V gives CDR1 MNHEY, CDR2 SVGAGI. The CDR3 DNA sequence: TGTGCCAGCAGTTACGAGGGTCTCTATGGCTACACCTTC. Its translation is CASSYEGLYGYTF.

The chain links TRBV3-1 (or the pseudogene TRBV3-2) to TRBJ2-2; 8 bases are shared with TRBD2. The CDR3 length is 14 residues. Germline V gives CDR1 LGHDT, CDR2 YNNKEL (reference sequence). J was trimmed by 6 bases and V by 4 bases; bases with no gene match: 4. CDR3: CASSPSRGAGELFF. The CDR3, as DNA: TGTGCCAGCAGCCCTTCGCGGGGGGCCGGGGAGCTGTTTTTT.

This clone was counted a few times. V gene TRBV4-3 combines with J gene TRBJ2-2; D call uncertain. The V end was cut by 0 bases, the J end by 4 bases, with 9 bases between. Germline values: CDR1 LGHNA, CDR2 YSLEER. The CDR3 loop spans 15 amino acids. Here the CDR3 reads CASSQDPRSTGELFF. CDR3 DNA: TGCGCCAGCAGCCAAGATCCAAGGAGCACCGGGGAGCTGTTTTTT.

This chain connects TRBV19 to TRBJ2-5; a weak D match, TRBD1 (5 bases). The germline V and J ends were trimmed by 5 bases and 2 bases, with 12 bases remaining between them. The length of the CDR3 is 14 residues. Germline V gene data show CDR1 as LNHDA and CDR2 as SQIVND (reference sequence). The CDR3 DNA sequence: TGTGCCAGTAGTCGGACACAGAAGCAAGAGACCCAGTACTTC. The encoded protein is CASSRTQKQETQYF.

J is TRBJ2-3 and V is TRBV5-4, with D tentatively TRBD2 (9 bases). The CDR3 contains 20 residues. In germline, CDR1 is SGHNT, CDR2 YYREEE (reference sequence). Trimming took off 1 base at V and 4 bases at J, with 28 bases between the two ends. The CDR3 reads CASSLYWTGLRGGRADTQYF. CDR3 nucleotide sequence: TGTGCCAGCAGCTTGTATTGGACAGGGTTGCGGGGGGGCCGGGCAGATACGCAGTATTTT.

V and J are TRBV27 and TRBJ2-7, with 8 nucleotides matching TRBD1. Trimming cost V 1 base and J 2 bases; bases outside gene matches: 4. The CDR3 totals 15 residues. Germline CDR1 MNHEY, CDR2 SMNVEV (reference sequence). CDR3 DNA sequence: TGTGCCAGCAGTTTATGGGGACAGGCAACCTACGAGCAGTACTTC. Translation gives CASSLWGQATYEQYF.

The genes are TRBV25-1 and TRBJ1-1; D remains unclear. This CDR3 contains 12 residues. Trimming left V 7 bases short and J 2 bases short, with 8 bases between. Germline lookup yields CDR1 MGHDK and CDR2 SYGVNS. The CDR3 region is CASKEGNTEAFF. The CDR3, as DNA: TGTGCCAGCAAGGAGGGTAACACTGAAGCTTTCTTT.

The J gene is TRBJ2-2, the V gene TRBV24-1; 7 nucleotides match TRBD1. The ends lost 1 base at V and 5 bases at J; junction bases unmatched: 6. The germline V gene has CDR1 KGHDR and CDR2 SFDVKD. There are 16 residues in the CDR3. CDR3 in amino acids: CATSDFTGAGTGELFF. The CDR3 DNA reads as TGTGCCACCAGTGATTTTACAGGGGCAGGGACCGGGGAGCTGTTTTTT.

Only one count was recorded for this clone. The J gene is TRBJ2-7, the V gene TRBV15; the match to TRBD2 covers 9 bases. This CDR3 spans 16 amino acids. V was pared by 0 bases and J by 6 bases, with 9 bases of the junction left unmatched. Germline V lookup: CDR1 LNHNV, CDR2 YYDKDF (reference sequence). The CDR3 DNA reads as TGTGCCACCAGCAGAGATCCCCGGCTAGCGGGACTCGAGCAGTACTTC. It yields the protein CATSRDPRLAGLEQYF.

This rearrangement joins TRBV6-5 to TRBJ2-7, with a possible D match to TRBD1 (5 bases). CDR1 is MNHEY, CDR2 SVGAGI, per germline. V was clipped by 7 bases and J by 2 bases, with 9 bases between them. The length of the CDR3 is 12 residues. CDR3 protein: CASTGWTYEQYF. The CDR3 bases are TGTGCCAGCACAGGGTGGACCTACGAGCAGTACTTC.

V usage is TRBV5-6 and J usage is TRBJ2-7; TRBD1 matches at 8 bases. This CDR3 comprises 16 residues. From germline, CDR1 is SGHDT and CDR2 YYEEEE. V was clipped by 0 bases and J by 2 bases; unmatched bases: 7. CDR3 DNA sequence: TGTGCCAGCAGCTTGGGTCTGGGACAGGCCACCTACGAGCAGTACTTC. As protein: CASSLGLGQATYEQYF.

This chain uses TRBV7-2 with TRBJ2-3; 7 bases are a match to TRBD2. CDR1 and CDR2 from the germline V gene are SGHTA and FQGNSA. This CDR3 is built from 14 residues. V was clipped by 8 bases and J by 4 bases; unmatched bases: 9. The CDR3 DNA is TGTGCCAGCCGGCCGGGGGGTGTGGCAGATACGCAGTATTTT. Amino acids: CASRPGGVADTQYF.

The CDR3 reads CASSLSTGGNNEQFF. DNA of the CDR3: TGTGCCAGCAGCTTAAGTACAGGGGGCAACAATGAGCAGTTCTTC. The J gene is TRBJ2-1, the V gene TRBV11-2; 9 bases map to TRBD1. This CDR3 contains 15 residues. Unmatched junction bases numbered 4, after V lost 2 bases and J lost 5 bases. The germline V gene encodes CDR1 SGHAT and CDR2 FQNNGV.

This chain joins TRBV19 and TRBJ2-1; TRBD2 might be the D (5 bases). The CDR3 length is 14 residues. V was shortened by 4 bases and J by 14 bases, with 21 bases between the two germline ends. Germline values: CDR1 LNHDA, CDR2 SQIVND (reference sequence). This CDR3 is CASSTTQLGFSKFF. The CDR3 DNA sequence: TGTGCCAGTAGTACGACCCAACTAGGATTCTCGAAGTTCTTC.

This chain links TRBV7-8 with TRBJ2-1; 10 bases match TRBD2. The trim removed 5 bases at V and 8 bases at J, leaving 9 bases unmatched. This CDR3 has 15 residues. Germline V CDR1 and CDR2: SGHVS, FQNEAQ. The CDR3 sequence: CASSPVAGGIHEQFF. The CDR3 DNA reads TGTGCCAGCAGCCCCGTAGCGGGAGGAATCCATGAGCAGTTCTTC.